One and the same sample provided the 28 T cell receptor beta chains below, sequenced in a study of graft-versus-host responses after intestinal transplantation. The table came from immunoSEQ multiplex PCR; TCRdb's copy has only in-frame clones and leaves some out. This repertoire shows about 24,000 clones, approximately 40% found once; its top ten account for under 0.8%. The sequences come from alloreactive CD4+ T cells from a mixed lymphocyte reaction culture, collected before intestinal transplant. Documented subset: CFSE-low proliferating T cells sorted from roughly 6-day pre-transplant mixed lymphocyte reaction (GvH or HvG direction). Receptors were obtained from a human patient who received an intestinal transplant.

The sample holds a few counts of this clone. The chain is built from TRBV28 and TRBJ1-2; D gene uncertain. CDR3 length: 11 amino acids. CDR1 and CDR2 from the germline V gene are MDHEN and SYDVKM. Trimming took off 3 bases at V and 5 bases at J, with 4 bases between the two ends. The CDR3 sequence is CASSFRYGYTF. DNA of the CDR3: TGTGCCAGCAGTTTCAGATATGGCTACACCTTC.

This chain joins TRBV6-6 and TRBJ2-3; 7 bases are a match to TRBD2. This CDR3 region has 15 residues. J lost 2 bases, V lost 8 bases, and 10 bases had no gene match. The V gene's germline CDR1 is MNHNY and CDR2 SVGAGI (reference sequence). Written as DNA, the CDR3 is TGTGCCAGCGCGAGATGGGGAGGGATCACAGATACGCAGTATTTT. This translates into CASARWGGITDTQYF.

The V call is TRBV20-1, the J call TRBJ2-7, with unresolved D. Trimming removed 6 bases at V and 1 base at J, with 7 bases between. The CDR3 sequence is 11 residues long. CDR1 and CDR2 (germline): DFQATT, SNEGSKA (reference sequence). Here the CDR3 DNA reads TGCAGTGCAGTGCGTTCCTACGAGCAGTACTTC. Its translation: CSAVRSYEQYF.

The V call is TRBV6-1, the J call TRBJ2-7; 12 nucleotides agree with TRBD2. With 3 bases clipped from V and 7 bases from J, the junction kept 10 bases outside the gene matches. Germline values: CDR1 MNHNS, CDR2 SASEGT. The CDR3 is 16 residues long. DNA for the CDR3: TGTGCCAGCAGTGATCCGTGGCTAGCGGGAGGGCGGGAGCAGTACTTC. Its translation: CASSDPWLAGGREQYF.

The table lists this clone with a few counts. This chain uses TRBV30 with TRBJ1-2, with D hard to call. The CDR3 is made up of 12 amino acids. Germline V CDR1 and CDR2: GTSNPN, SVGIG (reference sequence). V shed 2 bases and J shed 5 bases, with 9 bases lying between them. CDR3 protein: CAWSSNRYGYTF. The DNA of the CDR3 is TGTGCCTGGAGTAGCAACCGGTATGGCTACACCTTC.

This clone was seen just once. The rearrangement uses TRBV7-9 and TRBJ2-1; D might be TRBD2 (6 bases). The germline V and J ends were trimmed by 1 base and 8 bases, with 15 bases remaining between them. This CDR3 has 15 amino acids. Germline lookup yields CDR1 SEHNR and CDR2 FQNEAQ (reference sequence). In DNA form, the CDR3 reads TGTGCCAGCAGCTTAGTAGGTCGGGGGTTGGATGAGCAGTTCTTC. Its protein is CASSLVGRGLDEQFF.

The chain carries TRBV5-1 and TRBJ1-4; D perhaps matches TRBD1 (6 bases). The germline V gene has CDR1 SGHRS and CDR2 YFSETQ. V was shortened by 0 bases and J by 8 bases, with 14 bases between the two germline ends. The CDR3 covers 15 residues. DNA of the CDR3: TGCGCCAGCAGCTTGGGATGGGGGCACAACGAAAAACTGTTTTTT. Residues: CASSLGWGHNEKLFF.

There are a few counts of this clone. The gene calls are TRBV27 and TRBJ2-7; D is perhaps TRBD1 (6 bases). CDR1 and CDR2 from the germline V gene are MNHEY and SMNVEV (reference sequence). This CDR3 has 15 amino acids. The V end was cut by 6 bases, the J end by 3 bases, with 18 bases between. The CDR3 nucleotides are TGTGCCAGCAGCCGTACAGGGATCTGGCTCTACGAGCAGTACTTC. Amino acids: CASSRTGIWLYEQYF.

In its sample, this clone was seen a few times. The V call is TRBV19, the J call TRBJ1-5; TRBD1 agrees at 7 bases. Germline V lookup: CDR1 LNHDA, CDR2 SQIVND (reference sequence). The CDR3 covers 17 residues. J lost 1 base, V lost 2 bases, and 8 bases had no gene match. DNA of the CDR3: TGTGCCAGTAGTATACGACAGGGATCGAACAGCAATCAGCCCCAGCATTTT. Translated: CASSIRQGSNSNQPQHF. Filled out from reference TRBV19 and TRBJ1-5, the complete variable domain reads DGGITQSPKYLFRKEGQNVTLSCEQNLNHDAMYWYRQDPGQGLRLIYYSQIVNDFQKGDIAEGYSVSREKKESFPLTVTSAQKNPTAFYLCASSIRQGSNSNQPQHFGDGTRLSIL.

The rearrangement joins TRBV5-4 to TRBJ2-7, with 11 bases that match TRBD2. This CDR3 has 15 amino acids. CDR1 and CDR2 (germline): SGHNT, YYREEE (reference sequence). The ends lost 0 bases at V and 3 bases at J; junction bases unmatched: 2. The CDR3 protein is CASSLGGLAVYEQYF. DNA for the CDR3: TGTGCCAGCAGCTTGGGGGGACTAGCGGTCTACGAGCAGTACTTC.

With respect to this clone: Other nucleotide sequences from this sample produce the same CDR3. This chain uses TRBV30 with TRBJ1-1, with D maybe TRBD1 (6 bases). CDR1 and CDR2 (germline): GTSNPN, SVGIG (reference sequence). The CDR3 sequence is 13 residues long. Between the trimmed V and J ends, which lost 2 bases and 3 bases, there was a span of 10 bases. The CDR3 spells CAWSNRADTEAFF. CDR3 sequence (DNA): TGTGCCTGGAGTAACAGGGCCGACACTGAAGCTTTCTTT.

The V and J genes are TRBV6-1 and TRBJ2-7; D possibly corresponds to TRBD1 (6 bases). Germline V gives CDR1 MNHNS, CDR2 SASEGT. The V end was cut by 10 bases, the J end by 2 bases, with 21 bases between. The CDR3 is 15 amino acids. The CDR3: CATTLLTGRAYEQYF. The CDR3 DNA reads TGTGCCACCACGTTGCTGACAGGAAGAGCCTACGAGCAGTACTTC.

The sample holds a few counts of this clone. This sequence joins TRBV4-2 and TRBJ2-7; TRBD2 aligns across 14 bases. V gave up 4 bases and J gave up 3 bases; unmatched junction bases: 8. Germline V gene lookup returns CDR1 LGHNA and CDR2 YNFKEQ. CDR3 size: 17 residues. CDR3 protein: CASSRPGLAGEGYEQYF. CDR3 nucleotides: TGTGCCAGCAGCCGGCCGGGACTAGCGGGAGAAGGCTACGAGCAGTACTTC.

The chain couples TRBV27 to TRBJ1-2, with TRBD1 matching 8 bases. The germline V gene encodes CDR1 MNHEY and CDR2 SMNVEV (reference sequence). The V and J ends lost 5 bases and 8 bases, in that order; junction bases with no gene match: 7. The CDR3 spans 13 residues. CDR3 sequence: CASSPGQGHGYTF. The CDR3 DNA reads TGTGCCAGCAGTCCTGGACAGGGACACGGCTACACCTTC.

This chain uses TRBV11-2 with TRBJ2-7, with 7 bases aligning to TRBD2. V trimming: 2 bases; J trimming: 5 bases; junction bases outside the gene matches: 9. The CDR3 spans 15 residues. The germline V gene has CDR1 SGHAT and CDR2 FQNNGV. As DNA, the CDR3 is TGTGCCAGCAGCTTAATAGGCGGGAGCAACAACGAGCAGTACTTC. Translation: CASSLIGGSNNEQYF.

In this sample, this clone turned up a few times. The chain employs TRBV7-2 and TRBJ2-3; D not certain. The CDR3 is 15 residues long. Trimming cost V 2 bases and J 4 bases, with 13 bases left between them. Germline lookup yields CDR1 SGHTA and CDR2 FQGNSA. CDR3: CASSLIALTADTQYF. CDR3 bases: TGTGCCAGCAGCTTAATTGCACTTACAGCAGATACGCAGTATTTT.

The chain combines TRBV11-3 with TRBJ2-1, with D perhaps TRBD1 (5 bases). Trimming cost V 1 base and J 4 bases, with 11 bases left between them. Germline V CDR1 and CDR2: SGHNT, YENEEA. The CDR3 consists of 15 residues. The CDR3 loop reads CASSLGNRIYNEQFF. The CDR3 region has the DNA TGTGCCAGCAGCTTAGGGAACAGGATTTACAATGAGCAGTTCTTC.

This rearrangement joins TRBV5-1 to TRBJ2-5; a weak D match, TRBD1 (6 bases). Germline CDR1 and CDR2: SGHRS and YFSETQ. The length of the CDR3 is 15 residues. V shed 0 bases and J shed 2 bases, with 11 bases lying between them. CDR3 DNA sequence: TGCGCCAGCAGCTTGGAGGACAGAACACAAGAGACCCAGTACTTC. This codes for CASSLEDRTQETQYF.

The chain employs TRBV9 and TRBJ2-3, with D maybe TRBD2 (6 bases). Between the trimmed V and J ends, which lost 0 bases and 1 base, there was a span of 12 bases. The germline V gene has CDR1 SGDLS and CDR2 YYNGEE. The CDR3 has 16 amino acids. CDR3 bases: TGTGCCAGCAGCGTAGGGGCGGGGATGGGCACAGATACGCAGTATTTT. Translated, it gives CASSVGAGMGTDTQYF.

About this clone: Other DNA sequences in the same sample also yield this CDR3. The CDR3 loop reads CASSSTTGWSGNTIYF. CDR3 coding DNA: TGTGCCAGCAGCTCCACGACAGGGTGGTCAGGAAACACCATATATTTT. The rearrangement links TRBV7-9 to TRBJ1-3; 7 bases fit TRBD1. Germline values: CDR1 SEHNR, CDR2 FQNEAQ (reference sequence). The CDR3 sequence is 16 residues long. With 4 bases clipped from V and 4 bases from J, the junction kept 10 bases outside the gene matches.

The rearrangement links TRBV6-6 to TRBJ2-1; 8 bases map to TRBD2. V trimming: 2 bases; J trimming: 5 bases; junction bases outside the gene matches: 5. CDR1 is MNHNY and CDR2 is SVGAGI in the germline V gene (reference sequence). The CDR3 loop spans 15 amino acids. The CDR3 DNA reads as TGTGCCAGCAGTTACGGGACTAGGAGAGACAATGAGCAGTTCTTC. Its protein is CASSYGTRRDNEQFF.

This chain links TRBV28 with TRBJ2-7, with 12 bases matching TRBD2. Germline V gene lookup returns CDR1 MDHEN and CDR2 SYDVKM. The CDR3 contains 17 residues. V was clipped by 4 bases and J by 6 bases; unmatched bases: 13. CDR3 sequence: CASSWASGRGDFGEQYF. CDR3 DNA: TGTGCCAGCAGTTGGGCTAGCGGGAGGGGGGACTTCGGCGAGCAGTACTTC.

This clone was seen more than once but under ten times. This chain uses TRBV7-6 with TRBJ2-1, with 10 bases aligning to TRBD2. Losses at the gene ends were 0 bases for V and 1 base for J; bases not matched to a gene: 3. The CDR3 extends over 17 amino acids. From germline, CDR1 is SGHVS and CDR2 FNYEAQ. In DNA, the CDR3 is TGTGCCAGCAGCTTAGCGCCTAGCGGGAGATCCTACAATGAGCAGTTCTTC. Amino acid sequence: CASSLAPSGRSYNEQFF.

The chain is built from TRBV21-1 and TRBJ2-7; no DNA check was done on the table's D call, TRBD2. TRBV21-1 is recorded as a pseudogene. This CDR3 is 15 amino acids long. CDR3 in amino acids: CASSKGSRYLREQYF. The CDR3 coding sequence is TGTGCCAGCAGCAAAGGGAGCCGGTACTTACGCGAGCAGTACTTC.

The table lists this clone with a few counts. V usage is TRBV5-4 and J usage is TRBJ2-3, with D maybe TRBD1 (5 bases). The V end lost 0 bases, the J end lost 4 bases, and 12 bases lay between the germline ends. From germline, CDR1 is SGHNT and CDR2 YYREEE (reference sequence). This CDR3 spans 15 amino acids. For the CDR3, the DNA is TGTGCCAGCAGCTTGGAGTCAGGGTGGCCAGATACGCAGTATTTT. Translating gives CASSLESGWPDTQYF.

This rearrangement joins TRBV7-2 to TRBJ2-1; 8 nucleotides align to TRBD2. Trimming took 1 base from V and 4 from J; bases not matched to a gene: 3. Germline assignment: CDR1 SGHTA and CDR2 FQGNSA. CDR3 size: 15 residues. The CDR3 is CASSLGTSRYNEQFF. As DNA, the CDR3 is TGTGCCAGCAGCTTAGGGACTAGCAGGTACAATGAGCAGTTCTTC.

This clone was recorded a few times. The DNA for the CDR3 is TGTGCCAGCAGCGTAACCCCGGAGGGCGGGAAAGCTTTCTTT. Its translation is CASSVTPEGGKAFF. This chain uses TRBV9 with TRBJ1-1; no reliable D call. The CDR3 runs to 14 residues. Germline CDR1 is SGDLS and CDR2 is YYNGEE. V dropped 1 base and J dropped 9 bases, with 16 bases sitting between them.

The gene calls are TRBV14 and TRBJ2-7; D ambiguous. Deletions cut 0 bases from V and 0 bases from J, with 15 bases between. This CDR3 is 17 amino acids long. Germline-derived CDR1 and CDR2 are SGHDN and FVKESK. CDR3 DNA: TGTGCCAGCAGCCAAGATCGCACATCCCACAGCTCCTACGAGCAGTACTTC. This gives the protein CASSQDRTSHSSYEQYF.